The clone carrying this TCR beta chain was observed a single time. What it recognizes is unknown. TCRB transcripts that were expressed got sequenced, as all of the isolated RNA had been reverse transcribed. TCRdb's copy holds only in-frame clones and misses some; the assay was immunoSEQ multiplex PCR. The sample lists around 150,000 clones, over 55% occurring once. V lost 5 bases and J lost 3, with 10 bases in between. The germline gives CDR1 SGHTA, CDR2 FQGNSA. This CDR3 region has 13 residues. These data come from a study of beta chain features in type 1 diabetes. Study findings and constraints: It was among patients, rather than healthy donors, that naive, central memory and Treg TCRB repertoires appeared more similar. When Type 1 diabetes patients were examined, their TCRB CDR3s proved moderately but significantly shorter in all four CD4+ subsets. Type 1 diabetes patients showed fewer insertions and more deletions at VDJ junctions. Amplification by PCR could prefer shorter templates, with the same effect in patients and controls.

Each of the CD4+ naive, central memory, regulatory and stem cell-like memory populations was sorted via CD45RO/CCR7/CD25/CD127/CD95/CD27. The receptor was derived from a young man with type 1 diabetes. The chain uses TRBV7-2 and TRBJ2-5; no clear D. Sequenced input: naive CD4+ T cells from blood. The CDR3, as DNA: TGTGCCAGCAGCATCCAGGAAGAAGAGACCCAGTACTTC. This codes for CASSIQEEETQYF.